This entry concerns a single T cell receptor beta chain. No antigen is known for it. Using viral peptide pools, the ViraFEST assay grew out antigen-specific CD4+ T cells prior to sequencing. Isolation of CD4+ T cells took place after ten to eleven days of culture. Roughly 2.1 million PBMC per well received approximately 9.4 IU/ml IL-2 and 8 to 10 ug/ml peptides in culture. IL-2 medium was substituted for half the medium on days 3 and 7. The sample belongs to a study of vaccination effects on CD4 cells after COVID-19. At the level of the study: Of the BNT162b2 and mRNA-1273 vaccines, participants received two doses of one or the other.

There are 14 residues in the CDR3. V lost 7 bases, J lost 5 bases, and 10 bases stayed unmatched. Germline lookup yields CDR1 MNHNY and CDR2 SVGAGI (reference sequence). Profiled with immunoSEQ multiplex PCR; TCRdb holds only in-frame clones, not every one. The data hold some 59,000 clones, with around 85% observed a single time. The chain joins TRBV6-6 to TRBJ1-2, with 7 bases identical to TRBD1. The sequence derives from a human donor who received a COVID-19 vaccine. Sequenced material: CD4+ T cells from PBMCs cultured with HCoV-229E spike peptides, taken before COVID-19 vaccination. The DNA for the CDR3 is TGTGCCAGCATGTTTAAGGCAGGGGGGTATGGCTACACCTTC. This encodes CASMFKAGGYGYTF.